This T cell receptor (beta chain) was obtained from a study of cytomegalovirus exposure and HLA in healthy donors. Study overall: Roughly 180 million T cells yielded roughly 120 million unique TCR beta sequences in earlier analysis.

As for this clone: Its specificity is unknown.

Primers for the PCR totalled 60 Vbeta and 13 Jbeta. Measured with immunoSEQ multiplex PCR; TCRdb has only the in-frame clones, and not every one. The table records approximately 100,000 clones, roughly three fifths of them present only once. The CDR3 contains 14 residues. The germline V gene encodes CDR1 SNHLY and CDR2 FYNNEI. The V end was cut by 2 bases, the J end by 0 bases, with 8 bases between. Study findings and constraints: It was in a later analysis that TCR association rates were seen to vary by HLA locus, highest for DRB1 and lowest for HLA-C.

The rearrangement uses TRBV2 and TRBJ2-7; no clear D gene. Sequencing used PBMCs. This TCR came from a man aged 55 to 69 in good health and CMV-seronegative. This chain's CDR3 is CASSEPRSSYEQYF. In nucleotides, the CDR3 is TGTGCCAGCAGTGAACCCCGGAGCTCCTACGAGCAGTACTTC.